Shown below are 6 T cell receptor beta chains from a single sample sequenced in a study of T cells in Graves' hyperthyroidism and ophthalmopathy. There were TCR beta CDR3 regions amplified from RNA transcripts. The primer set for the first-round RT-PCR of the TCR CDR3 was HTBI. Via MiXCR, TCRdb re-called the multiplex PCR reads, giving one row per CDR3 protein. The sample lists 300,000 to 450,000 distinct CDR3 sequences; under 15% were seen once. The sample consisted of blood. Receptors originate from a woman between 25 and 40 years old with Graves' hyperthyroidism.

This clonotype was detected a few times. J is TRBJ2-7 and V is TRBV29-1; D is uncertain. This CDR3 region has 14 residues. Germline values: CDR1 SQVTM, CDR2 ANQGSEA. Trimming took 6 bases from V and 3 from J, leaving 18 bases between them. CDR3 coding DNA: TGCAGCGTCGGAAGGTTTGACCATCACTACGAGCAGTACTTC. This encodes CSVGRFDHHYEQYF.

The chain has TRBV28 and TRBJ2-5, with 8 bases lining up with TRBD2. The V and J ends lost 7 bases and 6 bases, in that order; junction bases with no gene match: 10. This CDR3 spans 14 amino acids. CDR1 is MDHEN, CDR2 SYDVKM, per germline. CDR3 amino acids: CASISGGEVKTQYF. CDR3 bases: TGTGCCAGCATCTCGGGGGGGGAGGTGAAGACCCAGTACTTC.

This clonotype was counted between two and nine times. The J gene is TRBJ2-5, the V gene TRBV13; 13 nucleotides line up with TRBD2. This CDR3 has 18 residues. Germline values: CDR1 PRHDT, CDR2 FYEKMQ (reference sequence). The V and J ends lost 0 bases and 4 bases, in that order; junction bases with no gene match: 8. CDR3 in DNA: TGTGCCAGCAGCTTAGGACTAGCGGGAGGGCCGGAGGGAGAGACCCAGTACTTC. This translates into CASSLGLAGGPEGETQYF.

This chain joins TRBV12-3 or TRBV12-4 and TRBJ1-4, with TRBD1 matching over 7 bases. Germline trimming cut 3 bases from V and 6 bases from J; bases unmatched to any gene: 1. The CDR3 has 13 amino acids. The CDR3 sequence is CASSFGTDEKLFF. The CDR3 region has the DNA TGTGCCAGCAGTTTCGGGACAGATGAAAAACTGTTTTTT.

Only a few counts were recorded for this clonotype. V usage is TRBV10-1 and J usage is TRBJ2-2, with D possibly being TRBD1 (6 bases). CDR1 is WNHNN, CDR2 SYGVQD, per germline (reference sequence). With 5 bases removed from V and 0 bases from J, the gap between germline ends came to 10 bases. The CDR3 is 15 residues long. The CDR3 protein is CASSTGFANTGELFF. As DNA, the CDR3 is TGCGCCAGCAGTACAGGGTTTGCGAACACCGGGGAGCTGTTTTTT.

This chain connects TRBV20-1 to TRBJ2-1, with D perhaps assigned TRBD1 or TRBD2 (6 bases each). The germline V gene encodes CDR1 DFQATT and CDR2 SNEGSKA (reference sequence). V was shortened by 6 bases and J by 8 bases, with 29 bases between the two germline ends. The CDR3 is 17 amino acids. In nucleotides, the CDR3 is TGCAGTGCACTAGAGAGGCAAAGGAGGGGGGAGTTGGATGAGCAGTTCTTC. Protein product: CSALERQRRGELDEQFF.